The following is a TCR beta chain sequence with its context. Between the trimmed V and J ends, which lost 2 bases and 4 bases, there was a span of 12 bases. Germline CDR1 and CDR2: SGHDT and YYEEEE. The CDR3 contains 15 residues. These data come from a study of blood T cell repertoires in COVID-19. Looking at the study overall: COVID-19 samples, acute and convalescent, were from the United States, Italy and Spain. From T cells, B-cell-depleted T cells, or PBMCs came the material, which was cDNA or gDNA.

This table comes from immunoSEQ multiplex PCR, and its TCRdb copy is limited to in-frame clones, with some not included. The sample consists of some 65,000 clones, 80% to 95% of them appearing once. This receptor was identified in a man in his sixties or seventies with active COVID-19. The chain links TRBV5-6 to TRBJ2-2, with D tentatively TRBD2 (6 bases). Sequencing was carried out using peripheral blood. CDR3 nucleotide sequence: TGTGCCAGCAGCTTTGCCGGGGGTGGCACCGGGGAGCTGTTTTTT. This sequence encodes CASSFAGGGTGELFF. The full variable domain, with the rest looked up from reference TRBV5-6 and TRBJ2-2, is DAGVTQSPTHLIKTRGQQVTLRCSPKSGHDTVSWYQQALGQGPQFIFQYYEEEERQRGNFPDRFSGHQFPNYSSELNVNALLLGDSALYLCASSFAGGGTGELFFGEGSRLTVL.